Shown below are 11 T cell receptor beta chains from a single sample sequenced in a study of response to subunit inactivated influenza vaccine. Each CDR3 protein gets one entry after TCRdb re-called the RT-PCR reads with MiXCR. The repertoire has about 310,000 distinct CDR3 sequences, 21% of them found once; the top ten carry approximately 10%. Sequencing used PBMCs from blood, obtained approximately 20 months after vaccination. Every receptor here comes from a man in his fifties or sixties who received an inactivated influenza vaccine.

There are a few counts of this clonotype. CDR3 bases: TGTGCCAGCTCACTACGACTTGTTACGCTCAGCGGGGAGCTGTTTTTT. This sequence encodes CASSLRLVTLSGELFF. The rearrangement links TRBV18 to TRBJ2-2; no reliable D call. The CDR3 sequence is 16 residues long. Trimming shortened V by 4 bases and J by 7 bases, and 19 bases separated the two germline ends. Germline V lookup: CDR1 KGHSH, CDR2 LQKENI. Supplemented by reference TRBV18 and TRBJ2-2, the full variable domain reads NAGVMQNPRHLVRRRGQEARLRCSPMKGHSHVYWYRQLPEEGLKFMVYLQKENIIDESGMPKERFSAEFPKEGPSILRIQQVVRGDSAAYFCASSLRLVTLSGELFFGEGSRLTVL.

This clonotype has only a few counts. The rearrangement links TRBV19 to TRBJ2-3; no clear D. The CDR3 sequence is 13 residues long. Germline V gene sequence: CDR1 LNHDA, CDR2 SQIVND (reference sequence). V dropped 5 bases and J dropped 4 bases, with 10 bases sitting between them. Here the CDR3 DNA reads TGTGCCAGTAGTCGGCGGTTCTCAGATACGCAGTATTTT. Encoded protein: CASSRRFSDTQYF.

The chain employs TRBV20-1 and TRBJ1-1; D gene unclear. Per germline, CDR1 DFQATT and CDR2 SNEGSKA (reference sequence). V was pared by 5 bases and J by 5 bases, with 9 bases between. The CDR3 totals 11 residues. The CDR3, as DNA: TGCAGTGCTGGAAGGGATACTGAAGCTTTCTTT. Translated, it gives CSAGRDTEAFF.

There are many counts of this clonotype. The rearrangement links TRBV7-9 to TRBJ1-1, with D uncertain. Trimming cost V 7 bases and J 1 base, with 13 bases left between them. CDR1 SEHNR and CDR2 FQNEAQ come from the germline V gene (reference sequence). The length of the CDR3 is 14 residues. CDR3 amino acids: CASTGRSRNTEAFF. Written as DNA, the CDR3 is TGTGCCAGCACGGGGAGGAGCAGGAACACTGAAGCTTTCTTT.

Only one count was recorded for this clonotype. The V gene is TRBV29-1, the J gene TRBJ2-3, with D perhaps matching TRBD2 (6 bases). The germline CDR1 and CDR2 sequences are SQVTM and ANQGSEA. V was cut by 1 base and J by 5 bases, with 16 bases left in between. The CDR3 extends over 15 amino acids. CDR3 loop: CSVEVFGQGGDTQYF. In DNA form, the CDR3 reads TGCAGCGTTGAAGTATTCGGGCAGGGAGGAGATACGCAGTATTTT.

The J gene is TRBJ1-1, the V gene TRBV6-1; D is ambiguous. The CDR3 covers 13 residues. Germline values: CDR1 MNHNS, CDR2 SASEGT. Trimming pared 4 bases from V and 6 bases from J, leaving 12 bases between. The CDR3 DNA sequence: TGTGCCAGCAGTGTTGGGGTTCTGGCTGAAGCTTTCTTT. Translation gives CASSVGVLAEAFF.

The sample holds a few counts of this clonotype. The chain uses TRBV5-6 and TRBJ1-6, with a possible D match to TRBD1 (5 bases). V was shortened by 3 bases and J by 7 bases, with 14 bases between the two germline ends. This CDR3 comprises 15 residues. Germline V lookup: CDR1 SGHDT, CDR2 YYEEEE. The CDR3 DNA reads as TGTGCCAGCAGCTACCCCGGGGGTTGGAATTCACCCCTCCACTTT. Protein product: CASSYPGGWNSPLHF.

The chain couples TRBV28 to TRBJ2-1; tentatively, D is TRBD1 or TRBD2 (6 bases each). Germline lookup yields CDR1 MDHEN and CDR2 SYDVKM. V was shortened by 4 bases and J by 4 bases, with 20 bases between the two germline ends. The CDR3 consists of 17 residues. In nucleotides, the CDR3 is TGTGCCAGCAGTTCACCCGTGGCAGGGGAGGATTACAATGAGCAGTTCTTC. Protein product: CASSSPVAGEDYNEQFF.

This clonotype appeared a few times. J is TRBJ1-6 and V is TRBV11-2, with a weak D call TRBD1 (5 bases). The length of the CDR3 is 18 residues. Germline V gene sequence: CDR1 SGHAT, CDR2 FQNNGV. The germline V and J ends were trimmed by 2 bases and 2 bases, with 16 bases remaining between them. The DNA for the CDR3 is TGTGCCAGCAGCTTATATTTTAGGGGCCCTACCTATAATTCACCCCTCCACTTT. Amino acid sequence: CASSLYFRGPTYNSPLHF. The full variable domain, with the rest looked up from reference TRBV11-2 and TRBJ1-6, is EAGVAQSPRYKIIEKRQSVAFWCNPISGHATLYWYQQILGQGPKLLIQFQNNGVVDDSQLPKDRFSAERLKGVDSTLKIQPAKLEDSAVYLCASSLYFRGPTYNSPLHFGNGTRLTVT.

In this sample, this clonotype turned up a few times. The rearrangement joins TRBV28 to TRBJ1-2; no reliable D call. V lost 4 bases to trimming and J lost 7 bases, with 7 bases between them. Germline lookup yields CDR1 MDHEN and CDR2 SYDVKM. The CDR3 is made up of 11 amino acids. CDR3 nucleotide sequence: TGTGCCAGCAGTTGGTTTAGTGGCTACACCTTC. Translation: CASSWFSGYTF.

The CDR3 reads CASSLRTGPNTGELFF. Written as DNA, the CDR3 is TGTGCCAGCAGTTTACGGACAGGACCGAACACCGGGGAGCTGTTTTTT. The gene calls are TRBV27 and TRBJ2-2, with 7 nucleotides matching TRBD1. The CDR3 sequence is 16 residues long. Germline-derived CDR1 and CDR2 are MNHEY and SMNVEV (reference sequence). With 2 bases clipped from V and 0 bases from J, the junction kept 3 bases outside the gene matches.